This TCR beta chain comes out of a study of regulatory T cells in long-lasting Graves disease. V dropped 5 bases and J dropped 5; count of bases not matched to a gene: 4. CDR1 is SGHRS and CDR2 is YFSETQ in the germline V gene. The CDR3 is 14 residues long. Sample time point: newly diagnosed GD, antithyroid drugs for less than 3 months. PBMCs were the source of the RNA used for TCR sequencing. Construction of the TCR beta libraries employed iRepertoire HTBI primers in conjunction with Arm-PCR of CDR3 regions. TCRdb independently ran MiXCR on the multiplex PCR reads; one entry per CDR3 protein. The sample carries fewer than 650,000 distinct CDR3 sequences, 15% to 20% recorded once. The same data also contributed to another study, on T cells in Graves' hyperthyroidism and ophthalmopathy.

The sample consisted of peripheral blood mononuclear cells (PBMCs), taken at new diagnosis, from a patient treated with antithyroid drugs. This TCR was sampled from a woman under 40 with Graves disease. The rearrangement joins TRBV5-1 to TRBJ2-1, with 10 bases that match TRBD2. Written as DNA, the CDR3 is TGCGCCAGCAGTTACGGACTAGCGGACAATGAGCAGTTCTTC. Encoded protein: CASSYGLADNEQFF. Full variable domain (outside the CDR3, taken from reference TRBV5-1 and TRBJ2-1): KAGVTQTPRYLIKTRGQQVTLSCSPISGHRSVSWYQQTPGQGLQFLFEYFSETQRNKGNFPGRFSGRQFSNSRSEMNVSTLELGDSALYLCASSYGLADNEQFFGPGTRLTVL.